One and the same sample provided the 16 T cell receptor beta chains below, sequenced in a study of cytomegalovirus exposure and HLA in healthy donors. The PCR contained 60 Vbeta and 13 Jbeta primers. Clones were sequenced by immunoSEQ multiplex PCR, and TCRdb holds only the in-frame ones, with some missing. The data show 150,000 to 200,000 clones, 75% to 90% seen once. Material for sequencing was PBMCs. The receptors here all came from a man aged 50 to 60 in good health and CMV-seropositive.

This chain uses TRBV25-1 with TRBJ2-5; 9 positions agree with TRBD1. V gave up 1 base and J gave up 5 bases; unmatched junction bases: 14. The CDR3 is 18 residues long. Germline CDR1 is MGHDK and CDR2 is SYGVNS. The CDR3 DNA follows: TGTGCCAGCAGTGAATCCCCGGGACAGGGAATTCGTCGGGAGACCCAGTACTTC. As protein: CASSESPGQGIRRETQYF.

This clone has more than one count but fewer than ten. The chain carries TRBV19 and TRBJ2-5; TRBD2 might be the D (5 bases). The CDR3 is 15 residues long. Trimming took 0 bases from V and 5 from J, leaving 13 bases between them. Germline V gene sequence: CDR1 LNHDA, CDR2 SQIVND (reference sequence). CDR3 residues: CASSIERRPGETQYF. CDR3 sequence (DNA): TGTGCCAGTAGTATAGAGCGGAGACCGGGGGAGACCCAGTACTTC.

The J gene is TRBJ2-7, the V gene TRBV19; 9 nucleotides agree with TRBD1. The CDR3 sequence is 12 residues long. Germline CDR1 and CDR2: LNHDA and SQIVND (reference sequence). The V segment lost 4 bases and the J segment 7 bases; nucleotides outside the gene matches: 2. CDR3 in DNA: TGTGCCAGTAGTACGACAGGGGGGGAGCAGTACTTC. This sequence encodes CASSTTGGEQYF.

The chain links TRBV7-9 to TRBJ1-5; D perhaps matches TRBD1 (5 bases). CDR3 length: 17 amino acids. Germline-derived CDR1 and CDR2 are SEHNR and FQNEAQ (reference sequence). Trimming shortened V by 1 base and J by 5 bases, and 18 bases separated the two germline ends. CDR3 residues: CASSLGSRGTGDQPQHF. CDR3 nucleotide sequence: TGTGCCAGCAGCTTAGGTAGTCGGGGGACGGGGGATCAGCCCCAGCATTTT.

The V gene is TRBV7-3, the J gene TRBJ2-1, with a weak D call TRBD1 (5 bases). The germline CDR1 and CDR2 sequences are SGHTA and FQGTGA. The CDR3 runs to 14 residues. Trimming took 5 bases from V and 9 from J, leaving 17 bases between them. DNA of the CDR3: TGTGCCAGCAGCCCCGAGGACCTTGGGGCTGAGCAGTTCTTC. Protein: CASSPEDLGAEQFF.

This clone was detected only once. The chain uses TRBV9 and TRBJ1-1; D may be TRBD1 (5 bases). V was clipped by 0 bases and J by 1 base, with 7 bases between them. Germline V lookup: CDR1 SGDLS, CDR2 YYNGEE. This CDR3 is 14 amino acids long. The CDR3 spells CASSVGRGNTEAFF. The CDR3 DNA follows: TGTGCCAGCAGCGTAGGGAGGGGGAACACTGAAGCTTTCTTT.

This chain connects TRBV7-6 to TRBJ2-2, with TRBD2 matching over 7 bases. Looked up from germline, CDR1 is SGHVS and CDR2 is FNYEAQ. The V and J ends lost 7 bases and 2 bases, in that order; junction bases with no gene match: 4. The CDR3 length is 14 residues. Here the CDR3 reads CASTTSANTGELFF. CDR3 DNA sequence: TGTGCCAGCACCACTAGCGCCAACACCGGGGAGCTGTTTTTT.

J is TRBJ1-1 and V is TRBV4-1; tentative D call: TRBD1 (6 bases). Trimming stripped 5 bases from V and 4 bases from J, with 11 bases between. The germline V gene has CDR1 MGHRA and CDR2 YSYEKL. This CDR3 has 13 residues. The CDR3 bases are TGCGCCAGCAGCGCAACAGGGTCCACTGAAGCTTTCTTT. This translates into CASSATGSTEAFF.

This clone has more than one count but fewer than ten. The chain uses TRBV7-9 and TRBJ1-1, with D perhaps TRBD1 (6 bases). Looked up from germline, CDR1 is SEHNR and CDR2 is FQNEAQ (reference sequence). Trimming took off 2 bases at V and 7 bases at J, with 11 bases between the two ends. The CDR3 consists of 13 residues. DNA of the CDR3: TGTGCCAGCAGCTTATCCCCCAGGGGTGAAGCTTTCTTT. Encoded protein: CASSLSPRGEAFF.

This clone was seen a handful of times. Distinct nucleotide sequences in the sample also encode this CDR3. This chain uses TRBV19 with TRBJ2-7; D is possibly TRBD1 (6 bases). The germline V gene encodes CDR1 LNHDA and CDR2 SQIVND (reference sequence). The V end lost 2 bases, the J end lost 4 bases, and 18 bases lay between the germline ends. CDR3 length: 16 residues. The CDR3 DNA follows: TGTGCCAGTAGTATATCGGGGCAGGGGACGGCATACGAGCAGTACTTC. Translated, it gives CASSISGQGTAYEQYF.

The V call is TRBV9, the J call TRBJ2-1; TRBD2 agrees at 12 bases. The length of the CDR3 is 15 residues. The V gene end was trimmed by 4 bases and the J gene end by 7 bases; junction bases not matched to a gene: 6. Germline CDR1 SGDLS, CDR2 YYNGEE. Here the CDR3 DNA reads TGTGCCAGCAGCCCAGGGACTAGCGGGCCGAATGAGCAGTTCTTC. Translating gives CASSPGTSGPNEQFF.

The chain is built from TRBV2 and TRBJ2-2, with 9 bases aligning to TRBD2. CDR1 is SNHLY and CDR2 is FYNNEI in the germline V gene. J was trimmed by 5 bases and V by 3 bases; bases with no gene match: 7. The CDR3 is made up of 16 amino acids. CDR3 nucleotides: TGTGCCAGCAGTGAGGACGGACTAGCGAGTACCGGGGAGCTGTTTTTT. This gives the protein CASSEDGLASTGELFF.

The CDR3 DNA reads as TGCGCCAGCAGCCAAGTTCTAGCGGGAGGACGGTCCTACAATGAGCAGTTCTTC. Amino acids: CASSQVLAGGRSYNEQFF. The chain recombines TRBV4-1 with TRBJ2-1; TRBD2 agrees at 11 bases. The germline CDR1 and CDR2 sequences are MGHRA and YSYEKL. V shed 1 base, J shed 1 base, and the junction held 6 bases outside the gene matches. CDR3 length: 18 residues.

The V gene is TRBV19, the J gene TRBJ2-3; 7 bases are shared with TRBD1. In germline, CDR1 is LNHDA, CDR2 SQIVND (reference sequence). J was trimmed by 0 bases and V by 5 bases; bases with no gene match: 8. The CDR3 extends over 16 amino acids. CDR3 loop: CASSPRTGLSTDTQYF. In DNA form, the CDR3 reads TGTGCCAGTAGTCCGCGGACAGGTCTTAGCACAGATACGCAGTATTTT.

The V and J genes are TRBV5-6 and TRBJ1-5; perhaps TRBD1 as D (5 bases). Germline V gene lookup returns CDR1 SGHDT and CDR2 YYEEEE. The CDR3 totals 13 residues. V was shortened by 4 bases and J by 9 bases, with 14 bases between the two germline ends. The DNA for the CDR3 is TGTGCCAGCAGCGTGCCAGGGCAAGCGCCCCAGCATTTT. Amino acids: CASSVPGQAPQHF.

This chain joins TRBV6-1 and TRBJ1-2, with D hard to call. The CDR3 contains 15 residues. Germline CDR1 reads MNHNS; CDR2 reads SASEGT. Trimming took off 1 base at V and 0 bases at J, with 9 bases between the two ends. DNA of the CDR3: TGTGCCAGCAGTGAAGTCCGGGTTTCTAACTATGGCTACACCTTC. This codes for CASSEVRVSNYGYTF.